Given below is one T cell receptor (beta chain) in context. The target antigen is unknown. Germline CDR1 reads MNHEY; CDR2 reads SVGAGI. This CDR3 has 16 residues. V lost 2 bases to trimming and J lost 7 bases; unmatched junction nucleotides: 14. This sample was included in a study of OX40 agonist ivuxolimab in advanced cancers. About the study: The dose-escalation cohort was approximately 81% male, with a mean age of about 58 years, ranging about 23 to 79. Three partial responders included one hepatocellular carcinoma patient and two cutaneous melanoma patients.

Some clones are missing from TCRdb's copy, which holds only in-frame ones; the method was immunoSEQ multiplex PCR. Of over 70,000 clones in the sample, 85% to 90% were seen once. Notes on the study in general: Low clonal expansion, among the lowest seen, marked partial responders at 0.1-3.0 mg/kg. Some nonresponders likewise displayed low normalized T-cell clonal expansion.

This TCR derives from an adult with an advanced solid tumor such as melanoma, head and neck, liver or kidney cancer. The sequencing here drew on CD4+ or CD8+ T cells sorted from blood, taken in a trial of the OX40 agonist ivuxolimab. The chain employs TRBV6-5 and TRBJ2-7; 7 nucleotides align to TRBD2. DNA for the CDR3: TGTGCCAGCAGTTACCACCCGTCTAGCGGTCTAGGGGAGCAGTACTTC. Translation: CASSYHPSSGLGEQYF.